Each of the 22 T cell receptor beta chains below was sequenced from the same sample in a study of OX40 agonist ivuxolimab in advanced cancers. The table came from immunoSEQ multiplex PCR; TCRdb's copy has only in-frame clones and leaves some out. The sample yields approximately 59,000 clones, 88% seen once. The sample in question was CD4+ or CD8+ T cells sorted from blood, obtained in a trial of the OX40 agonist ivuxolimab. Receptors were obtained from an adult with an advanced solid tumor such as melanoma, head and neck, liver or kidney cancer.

The CDR3 here is CASKDPGAYEQYF. The DNA for the CDR3 is TGCGCCAGCAAAGACCCGGGCGCCTACGAGCAGTACTTC. The V gene is TRBV5-1, the J gene TRBJ2-7; D is ambiguous. Trimming removed 6 bases from V and 2 bases from J, with 12 bases in between. The CDR3 totals 13 residues. The germline V gene has CDR1 SGHRS and CDR2 YFSETQ.

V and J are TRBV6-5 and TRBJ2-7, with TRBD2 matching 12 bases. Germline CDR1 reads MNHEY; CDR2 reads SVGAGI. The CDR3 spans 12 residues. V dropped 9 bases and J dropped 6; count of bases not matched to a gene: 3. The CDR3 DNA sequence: TGTGCCAGAGGACTAGCGGGATCCGAGCAGTACTTC. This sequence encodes CARGLAGSEQYF.

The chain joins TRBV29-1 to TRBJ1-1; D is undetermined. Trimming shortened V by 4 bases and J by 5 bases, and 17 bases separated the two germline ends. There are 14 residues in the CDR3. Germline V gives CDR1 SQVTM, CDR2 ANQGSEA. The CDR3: CSVGAVLRRTEAFF. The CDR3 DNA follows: TGCAGCGTTGGGGCAGTATTGCGCCGGACTGAAGCTTTCTTT. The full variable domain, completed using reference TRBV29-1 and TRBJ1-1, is SAVISQKPSRDICQRGTSLTIQCQVDSQVTMMFWYRQQPGQSLTLIATANQGSEATYESGFVIDKFPISRPNLTFSTLTVSNMSPEDSSIYLCSVGAVLRRTEAFFGQGTRLTVV.

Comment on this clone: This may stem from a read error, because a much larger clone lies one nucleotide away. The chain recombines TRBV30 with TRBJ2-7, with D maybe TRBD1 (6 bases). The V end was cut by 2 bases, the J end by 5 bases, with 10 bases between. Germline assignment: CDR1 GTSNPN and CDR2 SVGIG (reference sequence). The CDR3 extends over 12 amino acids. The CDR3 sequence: CAWSSTGNEQYF. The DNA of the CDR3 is TGTGCCTGGAGTTCAACAGGGAACGAGCAGTACTTC.

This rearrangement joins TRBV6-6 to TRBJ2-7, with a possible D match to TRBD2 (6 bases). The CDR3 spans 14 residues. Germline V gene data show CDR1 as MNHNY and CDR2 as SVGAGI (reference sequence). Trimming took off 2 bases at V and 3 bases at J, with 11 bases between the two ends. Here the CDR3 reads CASSYGGYHYEQYF. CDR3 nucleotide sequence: TGTGCCAGCAGTTACGGGGGGTACCACTACGAGCAGTACTTC.

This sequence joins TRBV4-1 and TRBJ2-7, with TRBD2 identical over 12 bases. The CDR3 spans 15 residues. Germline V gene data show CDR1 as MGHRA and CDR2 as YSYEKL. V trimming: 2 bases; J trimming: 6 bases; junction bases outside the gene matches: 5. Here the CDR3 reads CASSQLTSGSSEQYF. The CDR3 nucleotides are TGCGCCAGCAGCCAATTGACTAGCGGGAGTTCCGAGCAGTACTTC.

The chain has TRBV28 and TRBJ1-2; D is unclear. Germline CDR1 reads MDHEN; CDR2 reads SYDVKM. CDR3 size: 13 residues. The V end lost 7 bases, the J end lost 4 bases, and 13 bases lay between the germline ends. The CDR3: CASTQILGYGYTF. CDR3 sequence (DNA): TGTGCCAGCACCCAAATTTTGGGCTATGGCTACACCTTC.

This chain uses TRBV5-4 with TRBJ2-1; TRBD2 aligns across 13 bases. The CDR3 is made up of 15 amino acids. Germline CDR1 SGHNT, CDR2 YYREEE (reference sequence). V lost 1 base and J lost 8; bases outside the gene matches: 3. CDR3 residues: CASSLRGTSGDEQFF. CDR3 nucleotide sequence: TGTGCCAGCAGCTTGCGGGGGACTAGCGGGGATGAGCAGTTCTTC.

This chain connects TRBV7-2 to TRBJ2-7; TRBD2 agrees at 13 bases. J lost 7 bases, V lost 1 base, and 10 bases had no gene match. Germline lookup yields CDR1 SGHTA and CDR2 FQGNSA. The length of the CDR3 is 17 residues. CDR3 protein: CASSLVTSGRARGEQYF. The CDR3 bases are TGTGCCAGCAGCTTAGTAACTAGCGGGAGGGCTAGAGGGGAGCAGTACTTC.

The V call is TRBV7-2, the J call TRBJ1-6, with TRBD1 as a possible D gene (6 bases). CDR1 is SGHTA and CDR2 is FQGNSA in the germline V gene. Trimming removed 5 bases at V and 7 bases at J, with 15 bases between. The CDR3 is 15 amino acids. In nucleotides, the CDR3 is TGTGCCAGCAGCATTTCTAGGACAGCCAATTCACCCCTCCACTTT. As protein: CASSISRTANSPLHF.

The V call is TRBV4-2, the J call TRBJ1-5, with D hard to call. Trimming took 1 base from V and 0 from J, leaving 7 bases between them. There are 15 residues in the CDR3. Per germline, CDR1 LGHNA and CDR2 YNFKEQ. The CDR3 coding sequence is TGTGCCAGCAGCCAAGGACACTATAGCAATCAGCCCCAGCATTTT. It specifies CASSQGHYSNQPQHF.

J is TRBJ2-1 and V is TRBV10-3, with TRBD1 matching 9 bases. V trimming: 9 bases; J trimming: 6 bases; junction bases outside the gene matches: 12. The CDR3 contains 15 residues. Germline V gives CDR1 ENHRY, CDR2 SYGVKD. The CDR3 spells CAITEPGQGPNEQFF. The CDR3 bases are TGTGCCATAACTGAACCGGGACAGGGCCCCAATGAGCAGTTCTTC.

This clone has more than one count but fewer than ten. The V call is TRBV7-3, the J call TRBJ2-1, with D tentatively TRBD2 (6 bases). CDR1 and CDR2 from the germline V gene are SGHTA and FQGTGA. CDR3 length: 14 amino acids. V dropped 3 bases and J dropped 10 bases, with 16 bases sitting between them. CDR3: CASSFAGNVGEQFF. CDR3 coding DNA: TGTGCCAGCAGCTTTGCGGGAAATGTGGGGGAGCAGTTCTTC.

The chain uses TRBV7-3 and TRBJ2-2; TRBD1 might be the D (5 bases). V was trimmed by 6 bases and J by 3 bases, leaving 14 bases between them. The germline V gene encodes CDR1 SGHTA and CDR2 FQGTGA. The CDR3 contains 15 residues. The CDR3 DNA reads TGTGCCAGCAGATCGGACAACTGGGACACCGGGGAGCTGTTTTTT. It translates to CASRSDNWDTGELFF.

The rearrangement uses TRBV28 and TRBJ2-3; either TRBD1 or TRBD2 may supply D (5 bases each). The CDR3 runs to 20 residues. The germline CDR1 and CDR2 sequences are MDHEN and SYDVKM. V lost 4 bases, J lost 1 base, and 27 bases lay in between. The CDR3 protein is CASSSTRRDAQGRGTDTQYF. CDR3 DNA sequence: TGTGCCAGCAGTTCCACCCGCCGGGACGCCCAAGGTAGGGGCACAGATACGCAGTATTTT.

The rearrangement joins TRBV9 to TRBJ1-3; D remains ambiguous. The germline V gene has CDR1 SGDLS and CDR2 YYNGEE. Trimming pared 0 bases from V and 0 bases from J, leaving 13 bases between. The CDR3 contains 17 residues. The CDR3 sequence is CASSVGPLRSSGNTIYF. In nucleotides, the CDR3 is TGTGCCAGCAGCGTAGGCCCCTTACGTTCCTCTGGAAACACCATATATTTT.

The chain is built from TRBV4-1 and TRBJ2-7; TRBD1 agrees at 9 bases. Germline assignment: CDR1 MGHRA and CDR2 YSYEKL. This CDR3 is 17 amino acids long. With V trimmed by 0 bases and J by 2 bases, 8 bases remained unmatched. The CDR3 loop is CASSQDRGDRATYEQYF. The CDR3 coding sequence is TGCGCCAGCAGCCAAGATCGGGGGGACAGGGCAACCTACGAGCAGTACTTC.

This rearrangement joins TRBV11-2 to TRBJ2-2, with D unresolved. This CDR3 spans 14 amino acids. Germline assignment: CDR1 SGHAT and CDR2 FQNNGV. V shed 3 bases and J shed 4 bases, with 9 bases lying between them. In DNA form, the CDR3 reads TGTGCCAGCAGCTTTAACCAAGTCACCGGGGAGCTGTTTTTT. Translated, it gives CASSFNQVTGELFF.

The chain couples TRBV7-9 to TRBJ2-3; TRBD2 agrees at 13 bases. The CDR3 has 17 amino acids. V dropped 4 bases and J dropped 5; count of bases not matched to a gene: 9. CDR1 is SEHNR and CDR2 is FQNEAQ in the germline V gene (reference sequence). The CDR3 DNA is TGTGCCAGCAGCTCCCCCGGGACTAGCGGGGCGGGAGATACGCAGTATTTT. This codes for CASSSPGTSGAGDTQYF.

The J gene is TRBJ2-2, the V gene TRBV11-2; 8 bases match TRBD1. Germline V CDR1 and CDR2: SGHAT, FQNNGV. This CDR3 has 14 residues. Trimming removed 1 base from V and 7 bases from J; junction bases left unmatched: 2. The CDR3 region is CASSLAGGGGELFF. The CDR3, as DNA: TGTGCCAGCAGCTTAGCAGGGGGCGGCGGGGAGCTGTTTTTT. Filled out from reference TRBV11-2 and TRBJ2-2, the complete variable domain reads EAGVAQSPRYKIIEKRQSVAFWCNPISGHATLYWYQQILGQGPKLLIQFQNNGVVDDSQLPKDRFSAERLKGVDSTLKIQPAKLEDSAVYLCASSLAGGGGELFFGEGSRLTVL.

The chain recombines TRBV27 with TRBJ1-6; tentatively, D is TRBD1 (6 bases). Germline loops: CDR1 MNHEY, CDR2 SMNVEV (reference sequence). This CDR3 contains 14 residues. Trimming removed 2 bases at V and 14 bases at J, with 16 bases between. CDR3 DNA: TGTGCCAGCAGTTTACAGGGGTTGTCGGGTTCCCTCCACTTT. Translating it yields CASSLQGLSGSLHF.

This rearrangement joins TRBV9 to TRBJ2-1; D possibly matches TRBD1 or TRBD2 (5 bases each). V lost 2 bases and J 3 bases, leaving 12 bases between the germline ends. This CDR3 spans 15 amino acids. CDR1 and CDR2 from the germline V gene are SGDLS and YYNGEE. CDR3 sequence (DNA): TGTGCCAGCAGCGTCTCTTGGGACGGCTACAATGAGCAGTTCTTC. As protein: CASSVSWDGYNEQFF.